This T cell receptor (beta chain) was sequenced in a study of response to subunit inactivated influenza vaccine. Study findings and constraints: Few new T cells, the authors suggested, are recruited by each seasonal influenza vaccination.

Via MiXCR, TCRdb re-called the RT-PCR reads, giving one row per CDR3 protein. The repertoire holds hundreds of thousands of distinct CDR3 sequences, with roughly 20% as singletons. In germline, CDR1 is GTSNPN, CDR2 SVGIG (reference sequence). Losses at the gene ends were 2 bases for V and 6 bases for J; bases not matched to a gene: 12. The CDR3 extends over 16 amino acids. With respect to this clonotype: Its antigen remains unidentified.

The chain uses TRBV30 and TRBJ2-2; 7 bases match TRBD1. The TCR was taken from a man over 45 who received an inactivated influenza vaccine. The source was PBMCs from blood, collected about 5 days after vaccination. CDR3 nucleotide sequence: TGTGCCTGGAGTCCCCGGGGCAGGGGGAGCGCCGGGGAGCTGTTTTTT. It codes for CAWSPRGRGSAGELFF.